This TCR beta chain was sequenced for a study of a mutant IDH1 vaccine in newly diagnosed glioma. Study overall: Treated patients had a mean age of 40.4 years and an approximately 62% male, roughly 40% female split.

The sample's time point: baseline, week 1 (first vaccination visit). The treatment: pre-vaccination baseline after standard-of-care therapy. Per the germline V gene, CDR1 is SGHAT and CDR2 is FQNNGV. The CDR3 loop spans 15 amino acids. Trimming at V came to 4 bases and at J to 6 bases, leaving 7 bases not matched to a gene. The repertoire was sequenced with immunoSEQ multiplex PCR; TCRdb's copy has only in-frame clones and lacks some. The sample contains about 66,000 clones, about 86% of which appear only once. The receptor comes from a man younger than 40 with glioma. The chain is built from TRBV11-2 and TRBJ1-1, with 11 bases matching TRBD1. Sequences were derived from PBMCs, sampled from a glioma patient treated with radiotherapy, temozolomide or both. In DNA form, the CDR3 reads TGTGCCAGCAGCTCAAGGGACAGGGGGAAGTCTGAAGCTTTCTTT. Protein product: CASSSRDRGKSEAFF.